Listed below are T cell receptor beta chains from one sample, sequenced in a study of blood T cells in healthy people across ages. TCRdb independently ran MiXCR on the 5' RACE reads; one entry per CDR3 protein. The table shows around 690,000 distinct CDR3 sequences, with about 54% occurring only once. Source material: blood. Receptors were obtained from a man in his 60s in good health. CDR3s leave out the opening cysteine and the closing phenylalanine or tryptophan. Each record gives: J gene, D gene, V gene, CDR3 protein. D genes are given only for firm matches.

TRBJ2-1 | - | TRBV3-1 | ASSQNLAVDEQF
TRBJ2-3 | - | TRBV20-1 | SARGEGAPTDTQY
TRBJ2-4 | TRBD2 | TRBV4-2 | ASSQTGLGVAKNIQY
TRBJ1-2 | - | TRBV28 | ASSFRRHYGYT
TRBJ2-1 | TRBD2 | TRBV24-1 | ATGAGGSYNEQF
TRBJ2-4 | TRBD1 | TRBV2 | ASSRQGDAKNIQY
TRBJ2-4 | - | TRBV21-1 | ASIDSKLAKNIQY
TRBJ2-5 | - | TRBV29-1 | SVSIVEETQY
TRBJ1-2 | - | TRBV12-3/TRBV12-4 | ASNLDTANYGYT
TRBJ2-5 | - | TRBV5-1 | ASSTLQVNPGQETQY
TRBJ2-1 | TRBD1 | TRBV5-5 | ASSFIGTGFEQF
- | TRBD1 | TRBV11-2 | ASKQDRGKNIQY
TRBJ1-4 | - | TRBV12-3/TRBV12-4 | ASSARGATNEKLF
TRBJ1-3 | TRBD1 | TRBV20-1 | SARVGQGPISGNTIY
TRBJ2-5 | - | TRBV29-1 | SVGVRNQETQY
TRBJ1-4 | - | TRBV4-1 | ASSQDWLGGGDEKLF
TRBJ2-3 | TRBD1 | TRBV11-1 | ASDSKYWGQYTDTQY
TRBJ2-1 | TRBD2 | TRBV12-3/TRBV12-4 | ASSFSGGAEQF
TRBJ2-1 | - | TRBV15 | ATSRDREEANEQF
TRBJ1-6 | - | TRBV27 | ASTTAGTPLH
TRBJ2-1 | - | TRBV7-9 | ASSPRGDNEQF
TRBJ2-7 | TRBD1 | TRBV7-2 | TSSPGTGGAYEQY
TRBJ2-7 | - | TRBV3-1 | ASSPGQRYEQY
TRBJ2-3 | TRBD2 | TRBV29-1 | SVAGDRGGVTDTQY
TRBJ1-1 | TRBD1 | TRBV29-1 | SARDRANTEAF
TRBJ2-1 | TRBD2 | TRBV5-1 | ASSFELAGSNEQF
TRBJ2-7 | TRBD2 | TRBV7-9 | ASSASGGARGYEQY
TRBJ1-1 | - | TRBV13 | ASIPLVGVTEAF
TRBJ1-6 | - | TRBV6-5 | ASSYSGDMVNSPLH
TRBJ2-1 | TRBD1 | TRBV12-3/TRBV12-4 | ASSSDRVAYNEQF
TRBJ1-6 | - | TRBV5-1 | ASSLARPDSPLH
TRBJ2-5 | - | TRBV12-5 | ASGDYLYQETQY
TRBJ2-6 | - | TRBV5-1 | ASSLDRPGANVLT
TRBJ2-5 | TRBD2 | TRBV7-8 | ASSSTGLAQETQY
- | - | TRBV10-2 | ASSLGGATETQY
TRBJ2-7 | - | TRBV21-1 | ASSKVGTGDSYEQY
TRBJ2-5 | TRBD2 | TRBV10-3 | AISLGLGEETQY
TRBJ2-1 | TRBD2 | TRBV20-1 | SARDPGRGLFYNEQF
TRBJ2-6 | - | TRBV12-3/TRBV12-4 | ASYVRGANVLT
TRBJ2-5 | - | TRBV5-1 | ASSWQETQY
TRBJ2-7 | TRBD2 | TRBV20-1 | SALAGGSPTYEQY
TRBJ2-7 | - | TRBV5-5 | ASSLEDGGPYEQY
TRBJ2-1 | - | TRBV4-1 | ASSQDNSRDEQF
TRBJ2-5 | TRBD1 | TRBV2 | ASSGTGDEQY
TRBJ2-3 | - | TRBV6-1 | ASSGRVDTQY
TRBJ1-6 | - | TRBV5-5 | ACSLDGQRLNSPLH
TRBJ2-5 | - | TRBV5-1 | ASSLQNPQETQY
TRBJ1-1 | TRBD1 | TRBV12-3/TRBV12-4 | ASSLQGAGTEAF
TRBJ2-3 | TRBD2 | TRBV7-2 | ASSPRRLAGGRPQY
TRBJ2-7 | - | TRBV6-2/TRBV6-3 | ASSYGVYEQY
TRBJ2-7 | - | TRBV10-1 | ASSESGWAEQY
TRBJ2-1 | - | TRBV6-6 | ASSYSGQNNNEQF
TRBJ2-5 | TRBD1 | TRBV20-1 | SARGSNRGPRETQY
TRBJ1-5 | - | TRBV27 | ASGQPQH
TRBJ2-7 | TRBD1 | TRBV27 | ASSPQGPTYEQY
TRBJ2-5 | - | TRBV7-2 | ASSLAGQGRETQY
TRBJ2-2 | TRBD2 | TRBV20-1 | SARRVAGRTGELF
TRBJ2-7 | TRBD1 | TRBV29-1 | RDTGTGGSYEQY
TRBJ2-5 | TRBD2 | TRBV6-6 | ASSYGTSGTRETQY